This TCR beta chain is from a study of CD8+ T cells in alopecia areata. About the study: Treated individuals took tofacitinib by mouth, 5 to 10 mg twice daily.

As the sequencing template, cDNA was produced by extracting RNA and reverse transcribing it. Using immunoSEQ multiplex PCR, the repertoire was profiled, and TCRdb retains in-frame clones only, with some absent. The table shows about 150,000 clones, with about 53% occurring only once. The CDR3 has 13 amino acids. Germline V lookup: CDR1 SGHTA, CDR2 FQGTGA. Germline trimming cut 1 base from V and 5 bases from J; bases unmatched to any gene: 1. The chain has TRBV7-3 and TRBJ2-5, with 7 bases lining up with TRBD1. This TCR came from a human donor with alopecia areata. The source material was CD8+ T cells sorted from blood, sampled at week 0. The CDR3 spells CASSLKTGETQYF. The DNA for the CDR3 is TGTGCCAGCAGCTTAAAGACAGGGGAGACCCAGTACTTC.